Following are 16 T cell receptor beta chains from one sample sequenced in a study of CD8 T cells in Susac syndrome. RNA amounts of 0.5 to 1 ug underwent reverse transcription with random hexamers. TCRdb processed the immunoSEQ multiplex PCR reads anew with MiXCR; each CDR3 protein has one entry. Of 100,000 to 150,000 distinct CDR3 sequences listed, around 94% were seen once; the top ten hold approximately 0.2%. Material for sequencing was CD8+ T cells from PBMCs. Receptor source: a human donor with Susac syndrome.

The sample holds a few counts of this clonotype. The chain carries TRBV9 and TRBJ2-7; 12 bases fit TRBD2. V lost 4 bases and J lost 5; bases outside the gene matches: 7. The germline V gene encodes CDR1 SGDLS and CDR2 YYNGEE. CDR3 length: 15 residues. The CDR3 DNA is TGTGCCAGCAGCCCCCGACTAGCGGGAGTTCACGAGCAGTACTTC. This codes for CASSPRLAGVHEQYF.

The chain combines TRBV13 with TRBJ1-6; D gene unclear. Germline values: CDR1 PRHDT, CDR2 FYEKMQ (reference sequence). This CDR3 region has 15 residues. The V and J ends lost 0 bases and 7 bases respectively, with 10 bases between them. The DNA of the CDR3 is TGTGCCAGCAGCTTAGGGCCGACTGGGAATTCACCCCTCCACTTT. Its translation is CASSLGPTGNSPLHF.

A single count supports this clonotype. The DNA of the CDR3 is TGTGCCAGCAGTGTCTCAGGGAAGTCGACTGACTACGAGCAGTACTTC. It encodes CASSVSGKSTDYEQYF. The gene calls are TRBV3-1 and TRBJ2-7; maybe TRBD1 (5 bases). Trimming shortened V by 6 bases and J by 3 bases, and 21 bases separated the two germline ends. This CDR3 spans 16 amino acids. Germline V lookup: CDR1 LGHDT, CDR2 YNNKEL (reference sequence).

The genes are TRBV5-4 and TRBJ2-7; D may be TRBD1 (5 bases). CDR3 length equals 14 residues. Germline values: CDR1 SGHNT, CDR2 YYREEE (reference sequence). The V and J ends lost 0 bases and 2 bases respectively, with 9 bases between them. DNA of the CDR3: TGTGCCAGCAGCTTGGGGACAACCGCCTACGAGCAGTACTTC. It yields the protein CASSLGTTAYEQYF.

CDR3 in DNA: TGTGCCAGCAGTGACGTTAGGACAGGGGATGTCAATGAGCAGTTCTTC. Encoded protein: CASSDVRTGDVNEQFF. The chain is built from TRBV6-4 and TRBJ2-1; TRBD1 matches at 9 bases. The CDR3 is 16 amino acids. Germline V gene sequence: CDR1 MRHNA, CDR2 SNTAGT. Trimming at V came to 2 bases and at J to 6 bases, leaving 8 bases not matched to a gene.

The rearrangement uses TRBV15 and TRBJ2-1; TRBD2 matches at 8 bases. This CDR3 has 17 residues. CDR1 is LNHNV and CDR2 is YYDKDF in the germline V gene (reference sequence). V lost 0 bases to trimming and J lost 4 bases; unmatched junction nucleotides: 8. In nucleotides, the CDR3 is TGTGCCACCAGCAGAGATCTACGGGAGGGCCTTTACAATGAGCAGTTCTTC. The encoded protein is CATSRDLREGLYNEQFF.

The J gene is TRBJ2-5, the V gene TRBV3-1, with D tentatively TRBD1 (5 bases). Trimming removed 1 base from V and 3 bases from J, with 12 bases in between. Germline V gives CDR1 LGHDT, CDR2 YNNKEL (reference sequence). CDR3 length equals 15 residues. CDR3 DNA: TGTGCCAGCAGCCAAGGCTGGACACGGAAAGAGACCCAGTACTTC. This gives the protein CASSQGWTRKETQYF.

J is TRBJ2-1 and V is TRBV4-2; tentatively, D is TRBD2 (6 bases). The CDR3 runs to 16 residues. The V end lost 1 base, the J end lost 8 bases, and 18 bases lay between the germline ends. The V gene's germline CDR1 is LGHNA and CDR2 YNFKEQ. The CDR3: CASSQGRAQGGDEQFF. The CDR3 DNA reads TGTGCCAGCAGCCAAGGGAGGGCTCAAGGAGGGGATGAGCAGTTCTTC.

This clonotype appeared a single time. The gene calls are TRBV7-9 and TRBJ2-7; tentatively, D is TRBD2 (6 bases). This CDR3 is built from 13 residues. The germline V gene has CDR1 SEHNR and CDR2 FQNEAQ (reference sequence). V was cut by 7 bases and J by 2 bases, with 12 bases left in between. CDR3 nucleotides: TGTGCCAGCACCCGGGCGGGGCCCTACGAGCAGTACTTC. It yields the protein CASTRAGPYEQYF. The full variable domain, completed using reference TRBV7-9 and TRBJ2-7, is DTGVSQNPRHKITKRGQNVTFRCDPISEHNRLYWYRQTLGQGPEFLTYFQNEAQLEKSRLLSDRFSAERPKGSFSTLEIQRTEQGDSAMYLCASTRAGPYEQYFGPGTRLTVT.

The rearrangement uses TRBV30 and TRBJ2-7, with D unresolved. CDR1 is GTSNPN and CDR2 is SVGIG in the germline V gene (reference sequence). V was clipped by 5 bases and J by 0 bases, with 8 bases between them. There are 12 residues in the CDR3. As DNA, the CDR3 is TGTGCCTGGGGCCGGAGCTCCTACGAGCAGTACTTC. Residues: CAWGRSSYEQYF.

The rearrangement uses TRBV13 and TRBJ2-7; TRBD2 is a possible D gene (6 bases). Germline values: CDR1 PRHDT, CDR2 FYEKMQ (reference sequence). The germline V and J ends were trimmed by 5 bases and 0 bases, with 14 bases remaining between them. The CDR3 length is 15 residues. The CDR3 spells CASSPREIASYEQYF. The CDR3 DNA reads TGTGCCAGCAGCCCCCGGGAGATCGCCTCCTACGAGCAGTACTTC.

The rearrangement joins TRBV12-3 or TRBV12-4 to TRBJ2-1; TRBD2 might be the D (7 bases). Trimming cost V 5 bases and J 4 bases, with 18 bases left between them. The length of the CDR3 is 16 residues. The CDR3 spells CASSPEGGTQYNEQFF. CDR3 in DNA: TGTGCCAGCAGTCCGGAGGGGGGGACTCAATACAATGAGCAGTTCTTC.

The chain links TRBV27 to TRBJ2-1, with 8 bases fitting TRBD2. The V and J ends lost 5 bases and 8 bases, in that order; junction bases with no gene match: 14. This CDR3 region has 16 residues. CDR1 MNHEY and CDR2 SMNVEV come from the germline V gene (reference sequence). The CDR3 DNA reads TGTGCCAGCAGTCCCTCCGTTGCGGGAGGTGGATATGAGCAGTTCTTC. Its protein product is CASSPSVAGGGYEQFF.

The chain has TRBV7-9 and TRBJ2-3; 9 bases fit TRBD2. CDR1 and CDR2 (germline): SEHNR, FQNEAQ (reference sequence). This CDR3 is 15 amino acids long. V lost 5 bases, J lost 5 bases, and 8 bases stayed unmatched. The CDR3 reads CASSPGTSFIDTQYF. CDR3 sequence (DNA): TGTGCCAGCAGCCCCGGGACTAGCTTCATAGATACGCAGTATTTT.

The chain carries TRBV5-1 and TRBJ1-1, with TRBD1 matching over 8 bases. Germline CDR1 SGHRS, CDR2 YFSETQ. V gave up 4 bases and J gave up 2 bases; unmatched junction bases: 7. The CDR3 is 15 residues long. Written as DNA, the CDR3 is TGCGCCAGCAGCCTGGACAGGGCGAAAAACACTGAAGCTTTCTTT. Translating it yields CASSLDRAKNTEAFF.

The chain links TRBV3-1 to TRBJ2-7; 8 nucleotides line up with TRBD1. The CDR3 loop spans 16 amino acids. Germline values: CDR1 LGHDT, CDR2 YNNKEL (reference sequence). The junction had 13 bases not matched to a gene; V was cut back by 3 bases and J by 6 bases. CDR3 residues: CASSHPKGQGTGEQYF. The CDR3 DNA reads TGTGCCAGCAGCCACCCCAAAGGACAGGGCACAGGCGAGCAGTACTTC.